This T cell receptor beta chain derives from a study of blood T cell repertoires in COVID-19. Study as a whole: Collection of acute and convalescent COVID-19 samples took place in the United States, Italy and Spain. In each case, the material was cDNA or gDNA derived from T cells, B-cell-depleted T cells, or PBMCs.

In the original workflow: How many nucleated cells were present was estimated from reference gene primer amplification. Some clones are missing from TCRdb's copy, which holds only in-frame ones; the method was immunoSEQ multiplex PCR. V and J calls plus clone size are reproduced from that table; the DNA served to infer D and trimming. The sample yields over 200,000 clones, approximately 87% seen once. The study drew participants aged about 18 to 89 years from some 24 US areas. The specimen was PBMCs or T cells enriched from blood (not recorded which). This clonotype originated in a woman in her forties or fifties in a cohort exposed to, infected with or recovered from COVID-19 (not recorded which).

CDR3 protein: CAIKGTGGFTEAFF. The CDR3 region has the DNA TGTGCCATCAAGGGGACAGGGGGATTCACTGAAGCTTTCTTT. This chain links TRBV10-3 with TRBJ1-1; 11 bases agree with TRBD1. The CDR3 is made up of 14 amino acids. Germline V gene data show CDR1 as ENHRY and CDR2 as SYGVKD. The junction had 5 bases not matched to a gene; V was cut back by 7 bases and J by 4 bases.